A single sample gave rise to the 29 T cell receptor beta chains below, sequenced in a study of human T cells and chemical hapten exposure. TCRdb called the RACE reads again in MiXCR, with one record for every CDR3 protein. This table holds some 78,000 distinct CDR3 sequences, 7% to 9% found once. Noted time point: healthy volunteer bleed at 6 weeks. Total RNA was isolated from unfractionated whole blood. Material for sequencing was whole blood. Source of these receptors: a male donor in good health. Some clones in this sample may be carry-over from other donors' samples.

In this sample, this clonotype turned up a few times. V usage is TRBV11-2 and J usage is TRBJ1-1; 7 nucleotides agree with TRBD1. Per the germline V gene, CDR1 is SGHAT and CDR2 is FQNNGV. J gave up 4 bases and V 3 bases, and 5 bases lay outside the gene matches. CDR3 length equals 14 residues. The DNA for the CDR3 is TGTGCCAGCAGCTTCCGGGACAGTAGCACTGAAGCTTTCTTT. Translation gives CASSFRDSSTEAFF.

V gene TRBV6-5 combines with J gene TRBJ1-2; D is unclear. V gave up 1 base and J gave up 7 bases, with 16 bases separating them. The CDR3 length is 15 residues. The germline V gene has CDR1 MNHEY and CDR2 SVGAGI. CDR3 sequence reads: CASSYYRSSAIGYTF. CDR3 in DNA: TGTGCCAGCAGTTACTATCGCAGTTCGGCGATTGGCTACACCTTC.

V and J are TRBV19 and TRBJ1-6, with TRBD1 as a possible D gene (6 bases). V was shortened by 4 bases and J by 3 bases, with 10 bases between the two germline ends. CDR1 is LNHDA, CDR2 SQIVND, per germline (reference sequence). The CDR3 has 15 residues. The CDR3 sequence is CASSKDSRYNSPLHF. CDR3 DNA: TGTGCCAGTAGTAAGGACAGCCGCTATAATTCACCCCTCCACTTT.

V usage is TRBV5-4 and J usage is TRBJ2-5; maybe TRBD1 (5 bases). This CDR3 spans 12 amino acids. V lost 6 bases and J lost 3, with 9 bases in between. In germline, CDR1 is SGHNT, CDR2 YYREEE (reference sequence). CDR3 nucleotides: TGTGCCAGCACTATGACAGAAGAGACCCAGTACTTC. This translates into CASTMTEETQYF.

This clonotype has a handful of counts. This chain links TRBV5-1 with TRBJ2-4; 12 bases are a match to TRBD1. The CDR3 sequence is 20 residues long. Germline V lookup: CDR1 SGHRS, CDR2 YFSETQ. V shed 1 base, J shed 3 bases, and the junction held 14 bases outside the gene matches. In DNA form, the CDR3 reads TGCGCCAGCAGCTTGTGGCCCCATCCGGGACAGGGGGCGGACAAAAACATTCAGTACTTC. This sequence encodes CASSLWPHPGQGADKNIQYF.

This clonotype has only a few counts. The rearrangement links TRBV6-2 or TRBV6-3 to TRBJ1-6, with 8 positions matching TRBD1. J was trimmed by 7 bases and V by 8 bases; bases with no gene match: 1. CDR3 length equals 12 residues. Germline loops: CDR1 MNHEY, CDR2 SVGEGT. The CDR3 DNA is TGTGCCAGCCGGACAGGGAATTCACCCCTCCACTTT. This encodes CASRTGNSPLHF.

This clonotype appeared many times. The V and J genes are TRBV3-1 and TRBJ2-1, with 7 bases fitting TRBD1. The CDR3 covers 19 residues. Germline V gives CDR1 LGHDT, CDR2 YNNKEL (reference sequence). The J segment lost 2 bases and the V segment lost 1 base, leaving 14 bases of the junction unmatched. As DNA, the CDR3 is TGTGCCAGCAGCCAAGGATCCTTGGGGGACAGACAGGCCTACAATGAGCAGTTCTTC. Its protein is CASSQGSLGDRQAYNEQFF.

This clonotype appeared a few times. J is TRBJ1-5 and V is TRBV6-5, with TRBD1 matching over 8 bases. Looked up from germline, CDR1 is MNHEY and CDR2 is SVGAGI. V lost 6 bases to trimming and J lost 6 bases; unmatched junction nucleotides: 10. CDR3 size: 15 residues. The CDR3 DNA follows: TGTGCCAGCAGCCCGAGGCAGGGGGCCTTTCAGCCCCAGCATTTT. Translating gives CASSPRQGAFQPQHF.

This clonotype was seen repeatedly, ten times or more. V usage is TRBV7-6 and J usage is TRBJ2-3; 7 bases line up with TRBD2. Germline trimming cut 3 bases from V and 1 base from J; bases unmatched to any gene: 4. The germline V gene encodes CDR1 SGHVS and CDR2 FNYEAQ. This CDR3 spans 15 amino acids. CDR3 amino acids: CASSFTSVGTDTQYF. In nucleotides, the CDR3 is TGTGCCAGCAGCTTCACTAGCGTTGGCACAGATACGCAGTATTTT. Looking up the rest from reference TRBV7-6 and TRBJ2-3 gives the full variable domain: GAGVSQSPRYKVTKRGQDVALRCDPISGHVSLYWYRQALGQGPEFLTYFNYEAQQDKSGLPNDRFSAERPEGSISTLTIQRTEQRDSAMYRCASSFTSVGTDTQYFGPGTRLTVL.

J is TRBJ1-1 and V is TRBV27, with 9 bases fitting TRBD1. Germline CDR1 MNHEY, CDR2 SMNVEV (reference sequence). Losses at the gene ends were 4 bases for V and 5 bases for J; bases not matched to a gene: 8. The CDR3 extends over 15 amino acids. CDR3 region: CASSSKGQGRTEAFF. CDR3 in DNA: TGTGCCAGCAGTTCAAAGGGACAGGGAAGGACTGAAGCTTTCTTT.

The chain employs TRBV28 and TRBJ2-7, with D perhaps assigned TRBD1 or TRBD2 (5 bases each). This CDR3 spans 13 amino acids. Germline-derived CDR1 and CDR2 are MDHEN and SYDVKM. Trimming pared 3 bases from V and 6 bases from J, leaving 12 bases between. CDR3 in amino acids: CASSLVGVGEQYF. CDR3 nucleotide sequence: TGTGCCAGCAGTTTGGTGGGGGTCGGCGAGCAGTACTTC.

The CDR3 reads CSASPFMGQGGTEAFF. CDR3 sequence (DNA): TGCAGTGCTAGCCCCTTTATGGGACAGGGGGGCACTGAAGCTTTCTTT. The chain carries TRBV20-1 and TRBJ1-1; 11 bases match TRBD1. The CDR3 totals 16 residues. V shed 3 bases and J 4 bases; nucleotides not matched to a gene: 10. In germline, CDR1 is DFQATT, CDR2 SNEGSKA (reference sequence).

The sample holds many counts of this clonotype. The V and J genes are TRBV7-6 and TRBJ2-1; D remains ambiguous. V shed 6 bases and J shed 8 bases, with 17 bases lying between them. The CDR3 extends over 14 amino acids. Looked up from germline, CDR1 is SGHVS and CDR2 is FNYEAQ. Here the CDR3 reads CASRPAVRSDEQFF. CDR3 in DNA: TGTGCCAGCAGACCTGCGGTGCGGTCTGATGAGCAGTTCTTC.

CDR3 nucleotides: TGTGCCAGCAGCCATGATACAGATACGCAGTATTTT. Protein: CASSHDTDTQYF. The chain carries TRBV12-3 or TRBV12-4 and TRBJ2-3; D is undetermined. This CDR3 is 12 amino acids long. V lost 6 bases, J lost 3 bases, and 7 bases lay in between.

The chain carries TRBV10-2 and TRBJ1-3; no reliable D call. Looked up from germline, CDR1 is WSHSY and CDR2 is SAAADI. Trimming shortened V by 8 bases and J by 8 bases, and 10 bases separated the two germline ends. CDR3 length: 11 residues. For the CDR3, the DNA is TGCGCCAGCTCAGTGTCGCACACCATATATTTT. Residues: CASSVSHTIYF.

This clonotype was observed a few times. This chain uses TRBV7-2 with TRBJ2-1; 13 bases agree with TRBD2. After removal of 5 bases from V and 9 bases from J, the junction contained 7 bases not matched to a gene. Looked up from germline, CDR1 is SGHTA and CDR2 is FQGNSA. CDR3 length: 15 amino acids. The CDR3: CASSTGTSGIGEQFF. CDR3 coding DNA: TGTGCCAGCAGCACGGGGACTAGCGGGATAGGTGAGCAGTTCTTC.

The rearrangement uses TRBV7-8 and TRBJ2-7; D call uncertain. V was clipped by 5 bases and J by 0 bases, with 8 bases between them. The CDR3 runs to 13 residues. The germline V gene encodes CDR1 SGHVS and CDR2 FQNEAQ. The CDR3 here is CASSGRTSYEQYF. The CDR3 DNA is TGTGCCAGCAGCGGACGTACCTCCTACGAGCAGTACTTC.

This clonotype was seen a few times. The gene calls are TRBV19 and TRBJ1-2; D is undetermined. The V and J ends lost 2 bases and 0 bases respectively, with 13 bases between them. CDR3 length: 16 amino acids. The V gene's germline CDR1 is LNHDA and CDR2 SQIVND (reference sequence). The CDR3 bases are TGTGCCAGTAGTATAATAATGTCAGCGACTAACTATGGCTACACCTTC. Protein: CASSIIMSATNYGYTF.

This clonotype was detected many times. The chain joins TRBV10-3 to TRBJ1-2, with 10 positions matching TRBD1. This CDR3 contains 14 residues. Germline V lookup: CDR1 ENHRY, CDR2 SYGVKD. The ends lost 11 bases at V and 7 bases at J; junction bases unmatched: 13. The CDR3 is CAAFSGQGLAGYTF. The CDR3 nucleotides read TGTGCCGCTTTCTCGGGACAGGGGTTGGCTGGCTACACCTTC.

This clonotype showed up just a few times. The genes are TRBV6-5 and TRBJ1-1; D is undetermined. The germline gives CDR1 MNHEY, CDR2 SVGAGI. The CDR3 covers 14 residues. Trimming cost V 0 bases and J 3 bases, with 8 bases left between them. CDR3 DNA: TGTGCCAGCAGTTACTCTGCGTTGGACACTGAAGCTTTCTTT. It specifies CASSYSALDTEAFF.

The V and J genes are TRBV10-3 and TRBJ1-5; D is unclear. The germline V and J ends were trimmed by 5 bases and 4 bases, with 9 bases remaining between them. CDR3 length: 13 amino acids. Per the germline V gene, CDR1 is ENHRY and CDR2 is SYGVKD. The CDR3 DNA reads TGTGCCATCAGTCCGGACTTTAATCAGCCCCAGCATTTT. Protein: CAISPDFNQPQHF.

This clonotype has a handful of counts. The rearrangement uses TRBV12-5 and TRBJ2-3, with 9 bases fitting TRBD2. Per the germline V gene, CDR1 is LGHNT and CDR2 is FRNRAP. The J segment lost 2 bases and the V segment lost 0 bases, leaving 9 bases of the junction unmatched. This CDR3 region has 18 residues. The DNA for the CDR3 is TGTGCTAGTGGTTTGGTACCGCCAACTAGCGGGCTCACAGATACGCAGTATTTT. Translated: CASGLVPPTSGLTDTQYF.

This clonotype appeared many times. The J gene is TRBJ1-2, the V gene TRBV20-1; 7 nucleotides line up with TRBD1. This CDR3 has 14 amino acids. V dropped 0 bases and J dropped 4; count of bases not matched to a gene: 5. Germline CDR1 is DFQATT and CDR2 is SNEGSKA (reference sequence). CDR3 in amino acids: CSARETGLSYGYTF. DNA of the CDR3: TGCAGTGCTAGAGAGACAGGGTTGAGCTATGGCTACACCTTC.

This clonotype appeared a few times. This rearrangement joins TRBV20-1 to TRBJ2-6, with D maybe TRBD2 (6 bases). The CDR3 has 13 amino acids. Germline V gene sequence: CDR1 DFQATT, CDR2 SNEGSKA (reference sequence). CDR3 amino acids: CGGFLSGANVLTF. CDR3 nucleotide sequence: TGCGGAGGGTTTCTCTCTGGGGCCAACGTCCTGACTTTC.

The chain couples TRBV7-8 to TRBJ2-5; a weak D match, TRBD1 (6 bases). V was cut by 2 bases and J by 1 base, with 14 bases left in between. The CDR3 contains 16 residues. Germline V gene lookup returns CDR1 SGHVS and CDR2 FQNEAQ. CDR3 residues: CASSLSLGAFQETQYF. The CDR3 DNA follows: TGTGCCAGCAGCTTAAGTCTGGGGGCGTTCCAAGAGACCCAGTACTTC.

The chain joins TRBV6-5 to TRBJ1-2; D not resolved. Trimming stripped 6 bases from V and 4 bases from J, with 15 bases between. This CDR3 spans 14 amino acids. Germline V lookup: CDR1 MNHEY, CDR2 SVGAGI. The CDR3 region has the DNA TGTGCCAGCAGATCCCGTCGGATGACCTATGGCTACACCTTC. It codes for CASRSRRMTYGYTF.

The sample holds a few counts of this clonotype. The V and J genes are TRBV20-1 and TRBJ2-7; 10 bases line up with TRBD2. The trim removed 3 bases at V and 3 bases at J, leaving 5 bases unmatched. The germline gives CDR1 DFQATT, CDR2 SNEGSKA (reference sequence). CDR3 size: 14 residues. CDR3: CSARKPSGGYEQYF. In DNA form, the CDR3 reads TGCAGTGCTAGGAAGCCTAGCGGGGGCTACGAGCAGTACTTC.

V and J are TRBV6-2 or TRBV6-3 and TRBJ2-3; 7 bases are shared with TRBD2. Germline V CDR1 and CDR2: MNHEY, SVGEGT. Trimming took 5 bases from V and 0 from J; bases not matched to a gene: 8. The CDR3 is 16 residues long. The CDR3 here is CASSDRERGSTDTQYF. The CDR3 DNA is TGTGCCAGCAGTGACCGGGAGCGGGGCAGCACAGATACGCAGTATTTT.

The V and J genes are TRBV12-3 or TRBV12-4 and TRBJ2-3, with 10 bases identical to TRBD2. The CDR3 is 19 amino acids. V dropped 1 base and J dropped 6; count of bases not matched to a gene: 16. CDR3 sequence: CASSLGAGGPRPDRDTQYF. The CDR3 DNA reads TGTGCCAGCAGTTTAGGAGCGGGGGGGCCCCGTCCAGATCGGGATACGCAGTATTTT.